This T cell receptor (beta chain) was captured in a study of T-cell reconstitution after alpha-beta-depleted transplantation in children. Study results and limitations: Most T-cell counts and diversity one year after the transplant came from T cells that were newly produced. Surviving recipient T cells and thymic progenitors accounted for the high day-60 TCRbeta diversity observed in some patients.

Trimming shortened V by 1 base and J by 7 bases, and 7 bases separated the two germline ends. The CDR3 runs 13 residues. The germline V gene encodes CDR1 SGHTA and CDR2 FQGNSA. The TCRbeta library incorporated unique molecular identifiers. TCRdb used MiXCR to reprocess the PCR reads, holding one entry per CDR3 protein. This sample has about 200,000 distinct CDR3 sequences, with around 7% found just once. This clonotype was recorded many times. Antigen: not known. The source material was PBMCs, sampled before TCRalphabeta/CD19-depleted stem cell transplant. This TCR derives from a boy aged 2 to 9 with acute lymphoblastic leukemia, due to receive a stem cell transplant. The chain is built from TRBV7-2 and TRBJ2-2, with a possible D match to TRBD2 (5 bases). This CDR3 reads CASSLEDFGELFF. The DNA for the CDR3 is TGTGCCAGCAGCTTAGAGGACTTCGGGGAGCTGTTTTTT.